These 24 T cell receptor beta chains originate from one sample sequenced in a study of T-cell memory formation after mild COVID-19. Using its own MiXCR run on the 5' RACE reads, TCRdb lists one record per CDR3 protein. The sample records hundreds of thousands of distinct CDR3 sequences, about 16% being singletons. Material: PBMCs or a T cell subset sorted from them (not recorded which). These receptors were obtained from a man between 18 and 35 years old who had mild COVID-19 (a few samples of this study predate the infection). Cell type and time point are not known.

The chain couples TRBV4-1 to TRBJ1-2; D is unresolved. CDR1 MGHRA and CDR2 YSYEKL come from the germline V gene. The CDR3 has 15 residues. Between the trimmed V and J ends, which lost 0 bases and 4 bases, there was a span of 12 bases. CDR3 loop: CASSQDPGDLYGYTF. In DNA form, the CDR3 reads TGCGCCAGCAGCCAAGATCCAGGAGATCTCTATGGCTACACCTTC.

This clonotype was observed many times. The rearrangement joins TRBV7-9 to TRBJ2-1; 9 bases map to TRBD2. The germline V gene encodes CDR1 SEHNR and CDR2 FQNEAQ (reference sequence). The CDR3 has 16 amino acids. The V and J ends lost 2 bases and 3 bases, in that order; junction bases with no gene match: 5. The CDR3 DNA sequence: TGTGCCAGCAGCTTATGGCTAGCGGGGTTCTACAATGAGCAGTTCTTC. Amino acid sequence: CASSLWLAGFYNEQFF.

This chain joins TRBV5-1 and TRBJ2-3, with D possibly TRBD1 on 5 matching bases. V was shortened by 4 bases and J by 2 bases, with 17 bases between the two germline ends. The CDR3 is 16 amino acids. Germline lookup yields CDR1 SGHRS and CDR2 YFSETQ. The CDR3 bases are TGCGCCAGCAGCCCCGAGACAGACCTACTCACAGATACGCAGTATTTT. It codes for CASSPETDLLTDTQYF.

This clonotype has just a few counts. V usage is TRBV6-2 or TRBV6-3 and J usage is TRBJ2-2; D call uncertain. The CDR3 sequence is 13 residues long. Germline CDR1 reads MNHEY; CDR2 reads SVGEGT. V lost 4 bases to trimming and J lost 5 bases, with 8 bases between them. CDR3 in DNA: TGTGCCAGCAGTTTCGACTTTACCGGGGAGCTGTTTTTT. Protein sequence: CASSFDFTGELFF.

The gene calls are TRBV6-1 and TRBJ1-1; unclear D gene. The CDR3 loop spans 15 amino acids. Per the germline V gene, CDR1 is MNHNS and CDR2 is SASEGT. Trimming stripped 2 bases from V and 0 bases from J, with 10 bases between. The CDR3 protein is CASSENGMMNTEAFF. The CDR3 DNA follows: TGTGCCAGCAGTGAAAACGGAATGATGAACACTGAAGCTTTCTTT.

This clonotype appeared a few times. This chain connects TRBV30 to TRBJ2-7, with D perhaps TRBD1 (6 bases). The CDR3 runs to 12 residues. V was pared by 7 bases and J by 5 bases, with 15 bases between. Germline V gene lookup returns CDR1 GTSNPN and CDR2 SVGIG (reference sequence). The CDR3 spells CASPGSGDEQYF. The DNA of the CDR3 is TGTGCCTCTCCGGGGTCAGGGGACGAGCAGTACTTC.

CDR3 amino acids: CASSWGQGQETQYF. The CDR3 DNA reads as TGTGCCAGCAGCTGGGGGCAGGGACAAGAGACCCAGTACTTC. The chain joins TRBV7-3 to TRBJ2-5; possibly TRBD1 for D (6 bases). The CDR3 loop spans 14 amino acids. V lost 4 bases and J lost 2, with 11 bases in between. CDR1 is SGHTA and CDR2 is FQGTGA in the germline V gene.

The chain carries TRBV30 and TRBJ2-3; D is unclear. This CDR3 contains 14 residues. Germline CDR1 and CDR2: GTSNPN and SVGIG (reference sequence). Trimming removed 0 bases at V and 5 bases at J, with 12 bases between. CDR3 in amino acids: CAWSVESRLDTQYF. Written as DNA, the CDR3 is TGTGCCTGGAGTGTAGAGTCCAGGCTAGATACGCAGTATTTT.

The rearrangement uses TRBV20-1 and TRBJ2-1, with a weak D call TRBD2 (5 bases). The V and J ends lost 0 bases and 4 bases respectively, with 22 bases between them. CDR1 is DFQATT, CDR2 SNEGSKA, per germline (reference sequence). The CDR3 has 18 amino acids. CDR3 amino acids: CSARETRGGLGYYNEQFF. CDR3 in DNA: TGCAGTGCTAGAGAAACTAGAGGTGGCCTGGGCTATTACAATGAGCAGTTCTTC.

The V and J genes are TRBV6-1 and TRBJ2-3; 9 bases map to TRBD1. The V and J ends lost 6 bases and 3 bases, in that order; junction bases with no gene match: 7. The germline V gene has CDR1 MNHNS and CDR2 SASEGT. This CDR3 region has 15 residues. DNA for the CDR3: TGTGCCAGCAGGAGAGGGACAGGGATGACAGATACGCAGTATTTT. Amino acid sequence: CASRRGTGMTDTQYF.

This clonotype has more than one count but fewer than ten. The V gene is TRBV5-1, the J gene TRBJ1-6, with D possibly matching TRBD1 (6 bases). There are 14 residues in the CDR3. Germline loops: CDR1 SGHRS, CDR2 YFSETQ. V lost 0 bases and J lost 10, with 11 bases in between. The CDR3 DNA is TGCGCCAGCAGCTTGGGGGACACCTCCTCACCCCTCCACTTT. Protein product: CASSLGDTSSPLHF.

The J gene is TRBJ1-2, the V gene TRBV6-1; D is uncertain. The germline gives CDR1 MNHNS, CDR2 SASEGT. V lost 3 bases, J lost 13 bases, and 18 bases lay in between. This CDR3 is 13 amino acids long. The DNA for the CDR3 is TGTGCCAGCAGTGACGTCCCATTTCGGGGTTCCACCTTC. Translated: CASSDVPFRGSTF.

The V gene is TRBV9, the J gene TRBJ1-1, with no clear D. The germline V and J ends were trimmed by 4 bases and 6 bases, with 19 bases remaining between them. Germline values: CDR1 SGDLS, CDR2 YYNGEE. The CDR3 is made up of 15 amino acids. CDR3 sequence (DNA): TGTGCCAGCAGCCCCTCGACCGCGATTGGGGCTGAAGCTTTCTTT. It translates to CASSPSTAIGAEAFF.

In this sample, this clonotype turned up a few times. The rearrangement joins TRBV4-3 to TRBJ2-7; D gene uncertain. V was shortened by 3 bases and J by 6 bases, with 15 bases between the two germline ends. CDR3 length equals 14 residues. Germline lookup yields CDR1 LGHNA and CDR2 YSLEER. The CDR3 coding sequence is TGCGCCAGCAGCCAGGTCTATGACTCCATCGAGCAGTACTTC. Residues: CASSQVYDSIEQYF.

This clonotype was seen a few times. This sequence joins TRBV11-2 and TRBJ2-7; the D is unclear. Trimming removed 3 bases from V and 4 bases from J, with 13 bases in between. CDR1 SGHAT and CDR2 FQNNGV come from the germline V gene. The length of the CDR3 is 14 residues. CDR3 region: CASSFLLPTYEQYF. The CDR3 DNA follows: TGTGCCAGCAGCTTCCTGTTACCTACTTACGAGCAGTACTTC.

To note about this clonotype: The missing conserved phenylalanine or tryptophan at the end of this CDR3 makes a read error likely. This chain links TRBV6-2 or TRBV6-3 with TRBJ1-2, with 7 bases fitting TRBD1. In germline, CDR1 is MNHEY, CDR2 SVGEGT. The CDR3 length is 17 residues. The J segment lost 3 bases and the V segment lost 2 bases, leaving 12 bases of the junction unmatched. CDR3: CASSYPETGLTDYGYTL. The CDR3 nucleotides are TGTGCCAGCAGTTACCCCGAGACAGGGCTAACCGACTATGGCTACACCTTA.

This clonotype was found a few times. The V and J genes are TRBV27 and TRBJ1-2; weak D call: TRBD1 (5 bases). CDR3 length: 14 amino acids. Germline V lookup: CDR1 MNHEY, CDR2 SMNVEV (reference sequence). The V and J ends lost 5 bases and 4 bases respectively, with 14 bases between them. The DNA for the CDR3 is TGTGCCAGCAGTCTACCCCAGGGTTGCTATGGCTACACCTTC. This sequence encodes CASSLPQGCYGYTF.

This chain joins TRBV7-8 and TRBJ1-6, with D possibly matching TRBD1 (6 bases). Trimming left V 5 bases short and J 1 base short, with 12 bases between. Germline V gene data show CDR1 as SGHVS and CDR2 as FQNEAQ. The CDR3 sequence is 16 residues long. The chain's CDR3 is CASSAPGASYNSPLHF. The CDR3 region has the DNA TGTGCCAGCAGCGCCCCAGGGGCGTCCTATAATTCACCCCTCCACTTT.

The chain links TRBV20-1 to TRBJ1-5; 8 positions match TRBD1. Germline V gene data show CDR1 as DFQATT and CDR2 as SNEGSKA (reference sequence). The V and J ends lost 1 base and 6 bases, in that order; junction bases with no gene match: 20. The CDR3 is 19 residues long. The CDR3 here is CSARVGPSGSRGLSQPQHF. The CDR3 bases are TGCAGTGCTAGAGTCGGGCCTAGCGGGTCCAGGGGGCTTAGTCAGCCCCAGCATTTT.

The V and J genes are TRBV7-6 and TRBJ2-2; D not resolved. CDR3 length: 16 residues. CDR1 is SGHVS and CDR2 is FNYEAQ in the germline V gene. Between the trimmed V and J ends, which lost 2 bases and 0 bases, there was a span of 10 bases. The CDR3 sequence: CASSLRSDANTGELFF. CDR3 DNA: TGTGCCAGCAGCTTAAGATCGGACGCGAACACCGGGGAGCTGTTTTTT.

This rearrangement joins TRBV6-1 to TRBJ2-1; D remains unclear. CDR3 length equals 11 residues. Germline V gene lookup returns CDR1 MNHNS and CDR2 SASEGT. The ends were cut back, 7 bases at V and 8 bases at J, with 9 bases in the middle. DNA for the CDR3: TGTGCCAGCACGCGAGCCGATGAGCAGTTCTTC. Protein sequence: CASTRADEQFF.

The rearrangement links TRBV2 to TRBJ2-7; D is unclear. The CDR3 is 13 residues long. Germline V gene data show CDR1 as SNHLY and CDR2 as FYNNEI. Trimming removed 4 bases at V and 2 bases at J, with 9 bases between. This chain's CDR3 is CASSAGEAYEQYV. The DNA of the CDR3 is TGTGCCAGCAGTGCTGGGGAAGCCTACGAGCAGTACGTC.

This clonotype was detected only a few times. The chain carries TRBV7-2 and TRBJ1-2; 11 bases align to TRBD1. The CDR3 runs 14 residues. V lost 3 bases to trimming and J lost 7 bases; unmatched junction nucleotides: 4. Per germline, CDR1 SGHTA and CDR2 FQGNSA. The CDR3 sequence is CASSLDRGLGGYTF. The CDR3 DNA sequence: TGTGCCAGCAGCTTGGACAGGGGGCTGGGTGGCTACACCTTC. The full variable domain, in which reference TRBV7-2 and TRBJ1-2 provide the parts outside the CDR3, is GAGVSQSPSNKVTEKGKDVELRCDPISGHTALYWYRQSLGQGLEFLIYFQGNSAPDKSGLPSDRFSAERTGGSVSTLTIQRTQQEDSAVYLCASSLDRGLGGYTFGSGTRLTVV.

On this clonotype itself: A read error is possible here, since a much larger clone lies one base away. The chain has TRBV9 and TRBJ2-3, with 13 bases aligning to TRBD2. The CDR3 extends over 16 amino acids. CDR1 is SGDLS, CDR2 YYNGEE, per germline. CDR3 sequence (DNA): TGTGCCAGAAGCGTAGGACTAGCGGGGGGCACAGATACGCAGTATTTT. Protein: CARSVGLAGGTDTQYF.